This T cell receptor (beta chain) was retrieved from a study of blood T cells in healthy people across ages. Overall study results and limits: The study regarded diversity estimates from one million T cells as underestimates. Age showed a roughly linear inverse relationship with TCR beta diversity per million T cells.

Note on this clonotype: The antigen remains unidentified.

A second about 7 to 11 cycle PCR used barcoded and J-beta primers. Each of the cDNA molecules was tagged by a template-switch adaptor with 12 random nucleotides. Each CDR3 protein gets one entry after TCRdb re-called the 5' RACE reads with MiXCR. The sample includes some 920,000 distinct CDR3 sequences, 51% of them seen just once. Germline V gene sequence: CDR1 SQVTM, CDR2 ANQGSEA. The CDR3 runs to 11 residues. Trimming took 6 bases from V and 11 from J, leaving 16 bases between them. The V call is TRBV29-1, the J call TRBJ2-5; the D gene is possibly TRBD2 (6 bases). Material for sequencing was blood. The clonotype comes from an older woman in good health. The CDR3 region is CSVGDVREQYF. In nucleotides, the CDR3 is TGCAGCGTAGGAGACGTACGGGAGCAGTACTTC.